The 2 T cell receptor beta chains below all came from one sample that was sequenced in a study of T cells in Graves' hyperthyroidism and ophthalmopathy. TCR beta CDR3 region amplification was performed from RNA transcripts. A set of HTBI primers served as the primers for a first-round RT-PCR of the TCR CDR3. One entry per CDR3 protein results from TCRdb running MiXCR on the multiplex PCR reads. This sample has some 500,000 distinct CDR3 sequences; approximately 24% occur once, and the top ten carry 11%. Sequencing input: blood. The receptors were gathered from a woman aged 25 to 39 with Graves' ophthalmopathy.

This clonotype has more than one count but fewer than ten. This rearrangement joins TRBV19 to TRBJ2-7; D is uncertain. CDR1 and CDR2 from the germline V gene are LNHDA and SQIVND (reference sequence). CDR3 length: 13 residues. Trimming pared 1 base from V and 6 bases from J, leaving 10 bases between. The CDR3 protein is CASSIGPSSEQYF. As DNA, the CDR3 is TGTGCCAGTAGTATAGGGCCGAGCAGCGAGCAGTACTTC.

In this sample, this clonotype turned up a few times. DNA of the CDR3: TGTGCTAGTGGTTCAAATCGACAGGGGGTAGGTTATGGCTACACCTTC. It codes for CASGSNRQGVGYGYTF. The rearrangement uses TRBV12-5 and TRBJ1-2, with 9 bases lining up with TRBD1. The germline gives CDR1 LGHNT, CDR2 FRNRAP. This CDR3 is built from 16 residues. Trimming cost V 4 bases and J 5 bases; bases outside gene matches: 11.